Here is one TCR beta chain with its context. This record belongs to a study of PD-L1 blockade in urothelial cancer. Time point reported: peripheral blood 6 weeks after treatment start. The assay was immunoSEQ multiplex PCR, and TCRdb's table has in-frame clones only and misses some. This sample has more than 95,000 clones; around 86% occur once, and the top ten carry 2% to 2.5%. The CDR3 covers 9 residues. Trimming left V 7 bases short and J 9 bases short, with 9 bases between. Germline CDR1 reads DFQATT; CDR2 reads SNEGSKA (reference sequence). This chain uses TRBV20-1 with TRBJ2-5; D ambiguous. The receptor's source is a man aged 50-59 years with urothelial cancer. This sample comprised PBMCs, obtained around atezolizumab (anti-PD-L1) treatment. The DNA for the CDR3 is TGCAGTGTGGTACAGTCCCAGTACTTC. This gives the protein CSVVQSQYF.